These 15 T cell receptor beta chains were all obtained from the same sample, sequenced in a study of T cell changes during pregnancy in multiple sclerosis. Here immunoSEQ multiplex PCR was the method, and the copy in TCRdb shows in-frame clones only, minus some. Among nearly 110,000 clones listed, roughly 92% were seen once. The sequencing used peripheral blood, collected after pregnancy. All receptors derive from a female donor with multiple sclerosis, enrolled in a pregnancy study.

The V call is TRBV25-1, the J call TRBJ1-1, with D unclear. Germline V gene data show CDR1 as MGHDK and CDR2 as SYGVNS. There are 14 residues in the CDR3. Trimming took 5 bases from V and 0 from J, leaving 10 bases between them. CDR3 region: CASSPLGVNTEAFF. The CDR3 DNA is TGTGCCAGCAGTCCCCTAGGCGTGAACACTGAAGCTTTCTTT.

The genes are TRBV7-9 and TRBJ2-7; weak D call: TRBD2 (5 bases). With 4 bases removed from V and 1 base from J, the gap between germline ends came to 17 bases. CDR3 length equals 16 residues. In germline, CDR1 is SEHNR, CDR2 FQNEAQ (reference sequence). CDR3 DNA: TGTGCCAGCAGCTCCCCCCCGGGGATCAAATCCTACGAGCAGTACTTC. Protein sequence: CASSSPPGIKSYEQYF.

The sample holds one count of this clone. The chain employs TRBV18 and TRBJ1-3; D might be TRBD1 (5 bases). Trimming left V 0 bases short and J 0 bases short, with 12 bases between. The V gene's germline CDR1 is KGHSH and CDR2 LQKENI. The CDR3 spans 17 residues. Here the CDR3 DNA reads TGTGCCAGCTCACCACCCCGGGACGGGAGCTCTGGAAACACCATATATTTT. It translates to CASSPPRDGSSGNTIYF. Full variable domain (outside the CDR3, taken from reference TRBV18 and TRBJ1-3): NAGVMQNPRHLVRRRGQEARLRCSPMKGHSHVYWYRQLPEEGLKFMVYLQKENIIDESGMPKERFSAEFPKEGPSILRIQQVVRGDSAAYFCASSPPRDGSSGNTIYFGEGSWLTVV.

The chain has TRBV28 and TRBJ2-7; TRBD2 aligns across 15 bases. This CDR3 is built from 17 residues. Trimming took 6 bases from V and 1 from J; bases not matched to a gene: 7. Germline CDR1 MDHEN, CDR2 SYDVKM. The CDR3, as DNA: TGTGCCAGCAGACTAAGGACTAGCGGGAGGGGTTCCTACGAGCAGTACTTC. Amino acid sequence: CASRLRTSGRGSYEQYF.

The chain has TRBV18 and TRBJ1-4; TRBD1 might be the D (5 bases). The CDR3 has 14 amino acids. Germline V gives CDR1 KGHSH, CDR2 LQKENI. Deletions cut 1 base from V and 8 bases from J, with 11 bases between. CDR3 DNA sequence: TGTGCCAGCTCACCACGGGGGGTCAAGGAAAAACTGTTTTTT. This gives the protein CASSPRGVKEKLFF.

The table lists this clone with a count of one. The rearrangement links TRBV28 to TRBJ2-1; maybe TRBD2 (7 bases). CDR3 length equals 14 residues. Looked up from germline, CDR1 is MDHEN and CDR2 is SYDVKM. V lost 8 bases to trimming and J lost 15 bases, with 26 bases between them. CDR3 loop: CASRGREISLGLFF. CDR3 nucleotides: TGTGCCAGCCGGGGGCGGGAGATCAGTCTTGGGCTGTTCTTC.

The chain links TRBV19 to TRBJ2-2, with 12 bases that match TRBD2. V trimming: 5 bases; J trimming: 4 bases; junction bases outside the gene matches: 8. The CDR3 spans 17 residues. CDR1 LNHDA and CDR2 SQIVND come from the germline V gene (reference sequence). The CDR3 sequence is CASSLGLAGLGTGELFF. The CDR3 DNA sequence: TGTGCCAGTAGTTTGGGACTAGCGGGTTTGGGCACCGGGGAGCTGTTTTTT.

The chain links TRBV7-2 to TRBJ2-3; unclear D gene. V gave up 2 bases and J gave up 6 bases, with 9 bases separating them. Germline assignment: CDR1 SGHTA and CDR2 FQGNSA. The CDR3 loop spans 13 amino acids. As DNA, the CDR3 is TGTGCCAGCAGCTTATTAATTTTTGATACGCAGTATTTT. Translation: CASSLLIFDTQYF.

Concerning this clone: The identical CDR3 is also encoded by other nucleotide sequences in the sample. The chain couples TRBV10-3 to TRBJ1-5, with 9 bases aligning to TRBD1. The germline V gene has CDR1 ENHRY and CDR2 SYGVKD. Trimming removed 2 bases from V and 1 base from J; junction bases left unmatched: 0. The CDR3 length is 15 residues. CDR3 protein: CAISEGQGSNQPQHF. In nucleotides, the CDR3 is TGTGCCATCAGTGAGGGACAGGGGAGCAATCAGCCCCAGCATTTT.

The chain combines TRBV5-8 with TRBJ2-5, with TRBD2 matching over 7 bases. Per germline, CDR1 SGHTS and CDR2 YDEGEE. J gave up 3 bases and V 0 bases, and 11 bases lay outside the gene matches. This CDR3 contains 17 residues. In nucleotides, the CDR3 is TGTGCCAGCAGCTTGGGGGACGGGGGGACCCCGAAAGAGACCCAGTACTTC. Encoded protein: CASSLGDGGTPKETQYF.

The V gene is TRBV23-1, the J gene TRBJ2-7; tentative D call: TRBD1 (5 bases). TRBV23-1 is filed as an ORF, its function uncertain. CDR3 length: 16 residues. V lost 2 bases to trimming and J lost 2 bases, with 16 bases between them. The CDR3 nucleotides are TGCGCCAGCAGTCAACCCACGAACAGGTACACCTACGAGCAGTACTTC. As protein: CASSQPTNRYTYEQYF.

This chain connects TRBV11-2 to TRBJ2-7, with D possibly matching TRBD2 (6 bases). The CDR3 contains 15 residues. Trimming pared 1 base from V and 2 bases from J, leaving 12 bases between. Per the germline V gene, CDR1 is SGHAT and CDR2 is FQNNGV. This chain's CDR3 is CASSLVGTYTYEQYF. The DNA for the CDR3 is TGTGCCAGCAGCTTAGTCGGGACTTACACCTACGAGCAGTACTTC. The variable domain in full, with the rest retrieved from reference TRBV11-2 and TRBJ2-7, is EAGVAQSPRYKIIEKRQSVAFWCNPISGHATLYWYQQILGQGPKLLIQFQNNGVVDDSQLPKDRFSAERLKGVDSTLKIQPAKLEDSAVYLCASSLVGTYTYEQYFGPGTRLTVT.

This rearrangement joins TRBV19 to TRBJ1-1, with D unclear. This CDR3 has 13 residues. V was pared by 6 bases and J by 3 bases, with 11 bases between. Germline V gene data show CDR1 as LNHDA and CDR2 as SQIVND (reference sequence). The CDR3 protein is CASRWQRDTEAFF. The CDR3 DNA reads as TGTGCCAGTAGATGGCAACGGGACACTGAAGCTTTCTTT.

The CDR3 DNA is TGTGCCAGCAGTTCCCCCCGACTAGGATCCTACGAGCAGTACTTC. This gives the protein CASSSPRLGSYEQYF. The chain recombines TRBV6-5 with TRBJ2-7, with D tentatively TRBD2 (6 bases). The CDR3 sequence is 15 residues long. Deletions cut 4 bases from V and 1 base from J, with 14 bases between. Germline lookup yields CDR1 MNHEY and CDR2 SVGAGI.

The chain has TRBV10-3 and TRBJ1-5; no reliable D call. Trimming left V 4 bases short and J 1 base short, with 5 bases between. CDR1 is ENHRY and CDR2 is SYGVKD in the germline V gene. The CDR3 is 13 amino acids. The CDR3 region has the DNA TGTGCCATCAGTGTGGAGAGCAATCAGCCCCAGCATTTT. Amino acids: CAISVESNQPQHF.